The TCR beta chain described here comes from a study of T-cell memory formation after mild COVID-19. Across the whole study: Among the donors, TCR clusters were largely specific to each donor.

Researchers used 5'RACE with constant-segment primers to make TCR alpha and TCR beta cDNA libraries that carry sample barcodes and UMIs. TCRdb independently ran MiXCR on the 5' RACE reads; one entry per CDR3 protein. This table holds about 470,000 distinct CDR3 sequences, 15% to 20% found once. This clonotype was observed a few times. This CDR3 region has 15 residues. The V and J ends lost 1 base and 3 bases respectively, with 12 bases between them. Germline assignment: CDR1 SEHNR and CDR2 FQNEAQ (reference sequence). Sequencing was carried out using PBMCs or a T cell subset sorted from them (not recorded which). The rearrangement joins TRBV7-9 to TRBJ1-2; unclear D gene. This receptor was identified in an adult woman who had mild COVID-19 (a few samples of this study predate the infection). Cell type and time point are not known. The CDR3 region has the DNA TGTGCCAGCAGCTTAGAGCCTTTAGGGTACTATGGCTACACCTTC. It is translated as CASSLEPLGYYGYTF.